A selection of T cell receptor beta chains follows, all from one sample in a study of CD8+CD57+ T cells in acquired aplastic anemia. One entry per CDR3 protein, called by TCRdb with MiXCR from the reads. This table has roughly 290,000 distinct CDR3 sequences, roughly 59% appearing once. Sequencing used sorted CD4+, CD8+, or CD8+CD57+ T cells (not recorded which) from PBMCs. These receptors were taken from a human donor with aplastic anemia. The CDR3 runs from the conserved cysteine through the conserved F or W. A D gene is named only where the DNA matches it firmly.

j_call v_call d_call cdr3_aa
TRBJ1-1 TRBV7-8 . CAITLARENTEALF
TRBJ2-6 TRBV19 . CASSGQGQGGTGANVLTF
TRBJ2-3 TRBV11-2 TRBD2 CASSFAGGSTDTQYF
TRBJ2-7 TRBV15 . CATSRVDATYEQYF
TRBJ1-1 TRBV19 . CASRIDRTTVTEAFF
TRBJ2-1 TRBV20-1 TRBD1 CSASWDRGYNEQFF
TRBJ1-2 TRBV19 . CASSAGSAGVYGYTF
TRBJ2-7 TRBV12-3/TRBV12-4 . CASPPRAQPYEQYF
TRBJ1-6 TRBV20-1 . CSARESGSYNSPLHF
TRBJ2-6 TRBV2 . CASAFFTSGANVLTF
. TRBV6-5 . CASSAGPVEQYF
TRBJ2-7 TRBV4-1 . CASSQERGGSYEQYF
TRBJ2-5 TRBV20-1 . CSATDRVETQYF
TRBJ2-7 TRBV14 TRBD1 CASSPSALDRGTYF